This TCR beta chain came from a study of cytomegalovirus exposure and HLA in healthy donors. V trimming: 5 bases; J trimming: 8 bases; junction bases outside the gene matches: 10. Germline CDR1 and CDR2: SNHLY and FYNNEI. The CDR3 contains 16 residues. Primers included in the PCR were 60 Vbeta and 13 Jbeta primers. Measured with immunoSEQ multiplex PCR; TCRdb has only the in-frame clones, and not every one. The sample holds about 130,000 clones. The origin of this receptor is a man aged 30 to 39 in good health and CMV-seronegative. The J gene is TRBJ2-1, the V gene TRBV2; 12 bases fit TRBD2. The sequenced sample was PBMCs. DNA for the CDR3: TGTGCCAGCAGTCCTACGACTAGCGGGAGAGGTGATGAGCAGTTCTTC. Protein product: CASSPTTSGRGDEQFF.